This T cell receptor (beta chain) was obtained from a study of T cell repertoires in aging, cancer and after chemotherapy. A mixed TRB-A/B primer pool amplified rearranged TRB by multiplex touch-down PCR. TCRdb redid the calling of the multiplex PCR reads with MiXCR, one entry per CDR3 protein. There are around 4,600 distinct CDR3 sequences in the sample; approximately 22% occur only once, and over 12% lies in the top ten. TCR beta rearrangements were amplified from peripheral blood genomic DNA. Trimming took 5 bases from V and 0 from J, leaving 8 bases between them. CDR1 and CDR2 (germline): SEHNR, FQNEAQ (reference sequence). The CDR3 contains 14 residues. In its sample, this clonotype was seen a few times.

The chain combines TRBV7-9 with TRBJ1-5; D is undetermined. The sequence was obtained from a human donor with a blood cancer. Sequences were obtained from blood. The CDR3 region is CASSRGNSNQPQHF. The CDR3 nucleotides read TGTGCCAGCAGCCGCGGGAATAGCAATCAGCCCCAGCATTTT.